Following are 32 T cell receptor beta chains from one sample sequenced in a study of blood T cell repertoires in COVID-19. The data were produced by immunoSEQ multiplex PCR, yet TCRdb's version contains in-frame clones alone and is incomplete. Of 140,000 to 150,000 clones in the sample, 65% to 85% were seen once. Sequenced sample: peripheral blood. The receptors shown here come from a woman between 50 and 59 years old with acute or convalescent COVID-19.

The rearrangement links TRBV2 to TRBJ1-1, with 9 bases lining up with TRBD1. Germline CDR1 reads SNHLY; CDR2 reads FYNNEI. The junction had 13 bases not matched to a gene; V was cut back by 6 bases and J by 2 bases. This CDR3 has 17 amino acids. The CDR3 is CASSDPQDRGVNTEAFF. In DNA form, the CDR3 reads TGTGCCAGCAGCGATCCCCAGGACAGGGGAGTCAACACTGAAGCTTTCTTT.

CDR3 DNA sequence: TGCGCCAGCAGCTTTAGTCAGGGTACTGAAGCTTTCTTT. Amino acids: CASSFSQGTEAFF. V usage is TRBV5-1 and J usage is TRBJ1-1; D is possibly TRBD1 (5 bases). Per germline, CDR1 SGHRS and CDR2 YFSETQ. The CDR3 has 13 amino acids. V lost 2 bases to trimming and J lost 5 bases, with 10 bases between them.

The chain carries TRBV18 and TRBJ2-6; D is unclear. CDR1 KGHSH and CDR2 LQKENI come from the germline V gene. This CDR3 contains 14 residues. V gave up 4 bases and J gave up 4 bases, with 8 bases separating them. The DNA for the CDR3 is TGTGCCAGCTCACTGGCAGGCGGGGCCAACGTCCTGACTTTC. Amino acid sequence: CASSLAGGANVLTF. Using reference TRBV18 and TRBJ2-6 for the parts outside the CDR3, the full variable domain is NAGVMQNPRHLVRRRGQEARLRCSPMKGHSHVYWYRQLPEEGLKFMVYLQKENIIDESGMPKERFSAEFPKEGPSILRIQQVVRGDSAAYFCASSLAGGANVLTFGAGSRLTVL.

The CDR3 DNA sequence: TGTGCCAGCAGAACGGGACAGGGGACGGGGGAGCTGTTTTTT. Translated: CASRTGQGTGELFF. V gene TRBV7-2 combines with J gene TRBJ2-2, with 10 bases identical to TRBD1. V gave up 6 bases and J gave up 8 bases; unmatched junction bases: 6. Germline V gives CDR1 SGHTA, CDR2 FQGNSA. This CDR3 is built from 14 residues. The full variable domain, in which reference TRBV7-2 and TRBJ2-2 provide the parts outside the CDR3, is GAGVSQSPSNKVTEKGKDVELRCDPISGHTALYWYRQSLGQGLEFLIYFQGNSAPDKSGLPSDRFSAERTGGSVSTLTIQRTQQEDSAVYLCASRTGQGTGELFFGEGSRLTVL.

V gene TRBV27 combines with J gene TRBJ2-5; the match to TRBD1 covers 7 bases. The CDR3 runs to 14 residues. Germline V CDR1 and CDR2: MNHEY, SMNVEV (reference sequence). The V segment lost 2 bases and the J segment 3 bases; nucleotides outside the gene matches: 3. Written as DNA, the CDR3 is TGTGCCAGCAGTTTAGACAGGGACGAAGAGACCCAGTACTTC. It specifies CASSLDRDEETQYF.

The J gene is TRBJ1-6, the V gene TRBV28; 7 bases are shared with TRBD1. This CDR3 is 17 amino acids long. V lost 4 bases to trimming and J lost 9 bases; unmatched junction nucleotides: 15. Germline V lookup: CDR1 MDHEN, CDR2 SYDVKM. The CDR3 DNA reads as TGTGCCAGCAGTTCATCTCATGGGATAGGGGGCGGTTCACCCCTCCACTTT. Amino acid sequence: CASSSSHGIGGGSPLHF.

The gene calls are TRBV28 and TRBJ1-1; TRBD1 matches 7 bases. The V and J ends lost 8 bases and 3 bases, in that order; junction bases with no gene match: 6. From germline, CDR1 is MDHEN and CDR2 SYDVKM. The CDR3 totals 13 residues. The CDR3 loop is CASSVQGYTEAFF. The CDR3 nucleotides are TGTGCCAGCTCAGTACAGGGGTACACTGAAGCTTTCTTT.

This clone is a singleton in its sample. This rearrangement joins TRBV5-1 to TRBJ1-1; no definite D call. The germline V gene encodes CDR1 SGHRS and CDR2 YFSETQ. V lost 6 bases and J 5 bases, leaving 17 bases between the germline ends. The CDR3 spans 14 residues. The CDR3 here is CASTSQEGATEAFF. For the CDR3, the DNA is TGCGCCAGCACCTCGCAGGAAGGTGCGACTGAAGCTTTCTTT. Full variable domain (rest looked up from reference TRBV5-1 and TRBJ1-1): KAGVTQTPRYLIKTRGQQVTLSCSPISGHRSVSWYQQTPGQGLQFLFEYFSETQRNKGNFPGRFSGRQFSNSRSEMNVSTLELGDSALYLCASTSQEGATEAFFGQGTRLTVV.

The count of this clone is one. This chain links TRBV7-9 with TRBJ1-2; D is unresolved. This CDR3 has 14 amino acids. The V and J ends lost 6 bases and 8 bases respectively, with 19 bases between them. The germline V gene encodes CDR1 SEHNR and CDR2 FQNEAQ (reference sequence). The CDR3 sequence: CASSRGPDRWGYTF. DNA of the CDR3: TGTGCCAGCAGTCGCGGTCCTGATAGGTGGGGCTACACCTTC.

This CDR3 reads CASRTGGSSPQHF. The CDR3 DNA sequence: TGTGCCAGTAGAACAGGGGGCTCCTCGCCCCAGCATTTT. The chain employs TRBV19 and TRBJ1-5, with 9 bases identical to TRBD1. CDR1 is LNHDA and CDR2 is SQIVND in the germline V gene (reference sequence). Unmatched junction bases numbered 6, after V lost 6 bases and J lost 9 bases. This CDR3 comprises 13 residues.

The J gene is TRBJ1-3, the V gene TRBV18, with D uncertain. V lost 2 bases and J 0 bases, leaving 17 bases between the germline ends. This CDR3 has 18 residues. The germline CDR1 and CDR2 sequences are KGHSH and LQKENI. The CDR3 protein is CASSPGFGRSPSGNTIYF. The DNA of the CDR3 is TGTGCCAGCTCACCAGGGTTTGGTCGGAGCCCCTCTGGAAACACCATATATTTT.

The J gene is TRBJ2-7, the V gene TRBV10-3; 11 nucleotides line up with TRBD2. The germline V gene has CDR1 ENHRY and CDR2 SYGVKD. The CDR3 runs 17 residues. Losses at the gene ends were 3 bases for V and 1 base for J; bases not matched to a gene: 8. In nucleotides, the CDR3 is TGTGCCATCAGTGATTCGGGGCTAGCGGGGGGTTCCTACGAGCAGTACTTC. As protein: CAISDSGLAGGSYEQYF.

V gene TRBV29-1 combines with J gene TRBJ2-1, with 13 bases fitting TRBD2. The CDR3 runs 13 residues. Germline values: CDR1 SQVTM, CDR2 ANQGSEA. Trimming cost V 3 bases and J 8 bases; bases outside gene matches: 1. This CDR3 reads CSVDTSGGDEQFF. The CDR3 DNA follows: TGCAGCGTTGATACTAGCGGGGGGGATGAGCAGTTCTTC.

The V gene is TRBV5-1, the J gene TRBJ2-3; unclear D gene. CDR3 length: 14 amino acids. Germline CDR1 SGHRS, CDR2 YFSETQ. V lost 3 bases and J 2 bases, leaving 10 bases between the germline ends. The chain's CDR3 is CASSSLEATDTQYF. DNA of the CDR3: TGCGCCAGCAGCTCCCTAGAGGCCACAGATACGCAGTATTTT.

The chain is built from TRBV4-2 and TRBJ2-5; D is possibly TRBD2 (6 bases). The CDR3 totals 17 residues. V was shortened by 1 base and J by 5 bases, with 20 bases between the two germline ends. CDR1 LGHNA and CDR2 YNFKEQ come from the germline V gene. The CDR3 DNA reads TGTGCCAGCAGCCAAGGGGGCGTGGGAGGTAATATGGAGACCCAGTACTTC. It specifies CASSQGGVGGNMETQYF.

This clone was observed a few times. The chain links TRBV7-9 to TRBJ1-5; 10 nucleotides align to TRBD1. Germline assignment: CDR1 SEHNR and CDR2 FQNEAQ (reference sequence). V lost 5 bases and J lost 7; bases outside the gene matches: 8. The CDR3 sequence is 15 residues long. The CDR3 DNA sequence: TGTGCCAGCAGCGAGGGGACAGGGGACCTACAGCCCCAGCATTTT. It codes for CASSEGTGDLQPQHF.

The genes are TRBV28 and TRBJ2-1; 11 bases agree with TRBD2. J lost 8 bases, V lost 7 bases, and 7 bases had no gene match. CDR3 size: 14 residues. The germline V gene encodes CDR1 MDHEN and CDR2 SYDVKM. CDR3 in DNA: TGTGCCAGCATTAGCGGGGGGGCTCGGGATGAGCAGTTCTTC. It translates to CASISGGARDEQFF.

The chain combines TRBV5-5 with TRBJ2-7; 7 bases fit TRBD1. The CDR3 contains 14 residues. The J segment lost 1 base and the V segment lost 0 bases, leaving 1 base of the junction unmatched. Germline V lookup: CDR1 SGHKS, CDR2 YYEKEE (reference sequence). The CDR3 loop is CASSLVRGSYEQYF. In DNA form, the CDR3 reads TGTGCCAGCAGCTTGGTCAGGGGGTCCTACGAGCAGTACTTC.

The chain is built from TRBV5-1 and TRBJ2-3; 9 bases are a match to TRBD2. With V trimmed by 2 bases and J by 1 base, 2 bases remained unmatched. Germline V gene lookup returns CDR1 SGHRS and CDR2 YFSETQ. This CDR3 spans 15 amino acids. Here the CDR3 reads CASSFSSGGTDTQYF. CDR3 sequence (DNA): TGCGCCAGCAGCTTCTCTAGCGGGGGCACAGATACGCAGTATTTT.

The DNA for the CDR3 is TGTGCCACCAGCAGGCAGGGCCCCACAGATACGCAGTATTTT. Translating gives CATSRQGPTDTQYF. This chain connects TRBV15 to TRBJ2-3; tentative D call: TRBD1 (5 bases). The CDR3 has 14 amino acids. Between the trimmed V and J ends, which lost 3 bases and 2 bases, there was a span of 9 bases. Germline CDR1 LNHNV, CDR2 YYDKDF (reference sequence). The full variable domain, completed using reference TRBV15 and TRBJ2-3, is DAMVIQNPRYQVTQFGKPVTLSCSQTLNHNVMYWYQQKSSQAPKLLFHYYDKDFNNEADTPDNFQSRRPNTSFCFLDIRSPGLGDTAMYLCATSRQGPTDTQYFGPGTRLTVL.

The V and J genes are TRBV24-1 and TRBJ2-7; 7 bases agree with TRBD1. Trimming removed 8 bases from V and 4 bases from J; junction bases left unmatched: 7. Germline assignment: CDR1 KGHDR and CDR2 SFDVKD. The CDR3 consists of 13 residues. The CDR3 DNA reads TGTGCCACCAACCGGGACAGAATATACGAGCAGTACTTC. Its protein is CATNRDRIYEQYF.

The CDR3 DNA sequence: TGTGCCAGCAGCCCCAGCGGAATCCAAGAGACCCAGTACTTC. Its protein is CASSPSGIQETQYF. V gene TRBV7-2 combines with J gene TRBJ2-5, with D possibly being TRBD2 (5 bases). V was cut by 5 bases and J by 1 base, with 11 bases left in between. This CDR3 has 14 amino acids. Germline lookup yields CDR1 SGHTA and CDR2 FQGNSA.

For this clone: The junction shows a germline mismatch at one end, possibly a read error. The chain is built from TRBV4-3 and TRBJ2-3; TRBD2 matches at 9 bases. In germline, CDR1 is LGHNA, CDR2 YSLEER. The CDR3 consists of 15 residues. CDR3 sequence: CASSPSEERGAKLVF. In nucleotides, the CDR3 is TGCGCCAGCAGCCCCAGCGAGGAGCGGGGGGCTAAACTGGTTTTT.

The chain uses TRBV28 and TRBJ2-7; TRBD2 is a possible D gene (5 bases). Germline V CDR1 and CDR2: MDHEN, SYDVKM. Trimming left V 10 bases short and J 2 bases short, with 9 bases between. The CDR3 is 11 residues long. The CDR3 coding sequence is TGTGCCACTACCGGGGCCTACGAGCAGTACTTC. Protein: CATTGAYEQYF. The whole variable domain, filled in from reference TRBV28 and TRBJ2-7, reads DVKVTQSSRYLVKRTGEKVFLECVQDMDHENMFWYRQDPGLGLRLIYFSYDVKMKEKGDIPEGYSVSREKKERFSLILESASTNQTSMYLCATTGAYEQYFGPGTRLTVT.

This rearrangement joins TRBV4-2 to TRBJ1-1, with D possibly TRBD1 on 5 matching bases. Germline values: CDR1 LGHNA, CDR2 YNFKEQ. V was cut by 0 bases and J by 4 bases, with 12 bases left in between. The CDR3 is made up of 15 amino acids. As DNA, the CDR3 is TGTGCCAGCAGCCAAGAGAGGAACGGGGGCACTGAAGCTTTCTTT. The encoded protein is CASSQERNGGTEAFF.

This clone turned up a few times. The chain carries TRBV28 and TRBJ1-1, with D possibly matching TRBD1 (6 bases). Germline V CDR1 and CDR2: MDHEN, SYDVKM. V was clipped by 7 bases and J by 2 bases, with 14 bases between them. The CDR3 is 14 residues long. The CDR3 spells CASTRGGSNTEAFF. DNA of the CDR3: TGTGCCAGCACCCGTGGGGGCAGCAACACTGAAGCTTTCTTT.

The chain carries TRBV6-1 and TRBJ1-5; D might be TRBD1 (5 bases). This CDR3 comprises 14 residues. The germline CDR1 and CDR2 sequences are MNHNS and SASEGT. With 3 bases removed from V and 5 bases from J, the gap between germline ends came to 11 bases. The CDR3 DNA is TGTGCCAGCAGTGACGGGGGGGGTGATCAGCCCCAGCATTTT. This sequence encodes CASSDGGGDQPQHF.

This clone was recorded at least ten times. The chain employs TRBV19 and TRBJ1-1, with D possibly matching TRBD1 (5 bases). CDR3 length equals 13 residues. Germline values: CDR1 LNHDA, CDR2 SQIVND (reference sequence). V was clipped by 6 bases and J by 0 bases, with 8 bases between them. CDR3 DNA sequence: TGTGCCAGTAGATGGGGCGTGAACACTGAAGCTTTCTTT. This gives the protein CASRWGVNTEAFF.

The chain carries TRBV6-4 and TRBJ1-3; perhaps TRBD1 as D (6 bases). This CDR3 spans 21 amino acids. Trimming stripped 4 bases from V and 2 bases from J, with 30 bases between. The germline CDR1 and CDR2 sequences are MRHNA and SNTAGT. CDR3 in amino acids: CASSASGRGGRRGWPGNTIYF. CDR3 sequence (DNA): TGTGCCAGCAGTGCCTCAGGGCGAGGTGGCCGTAGGGGGTGGCCTGGAAACACCATATATTTT.

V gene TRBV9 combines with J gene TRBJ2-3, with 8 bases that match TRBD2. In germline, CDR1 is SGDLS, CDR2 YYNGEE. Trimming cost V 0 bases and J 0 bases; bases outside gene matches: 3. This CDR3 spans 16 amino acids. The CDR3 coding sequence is TGTGCCAGCAGCGTAGCCACGGGGGGGAGCACAGATACGCAGTATTTT. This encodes CASSVATGGSTDTQYF. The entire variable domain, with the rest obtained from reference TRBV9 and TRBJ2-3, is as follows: DSGVTQTPKHLITATGQRVTLRCSPRSGDLSVYWYQQSLDQGLQFLIQYYNGEERAKGNILERFSAQQFPDLHSELNLSSLELGDSALYFCASSVATGGSTDTQYFGPGTRLTVL.

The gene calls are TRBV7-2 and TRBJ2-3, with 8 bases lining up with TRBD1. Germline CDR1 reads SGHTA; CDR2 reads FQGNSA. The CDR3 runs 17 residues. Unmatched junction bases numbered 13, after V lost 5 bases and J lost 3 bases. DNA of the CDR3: TGTGCCAGCAGCGCGGGCCTTTTGGACAGGGTTACAGATACGCAGTATTTT. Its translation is CASSAGLLDRVTDTQYF.

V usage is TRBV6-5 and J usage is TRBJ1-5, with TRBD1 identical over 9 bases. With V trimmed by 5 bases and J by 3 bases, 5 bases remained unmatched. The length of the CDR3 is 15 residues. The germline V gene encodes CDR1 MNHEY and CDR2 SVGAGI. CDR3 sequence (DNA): TGTGCCAGCAGTCCCAGGACAGGGGACAATCAGCCCCAGCATTTT. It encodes CASSPRTGDNQPQHF.